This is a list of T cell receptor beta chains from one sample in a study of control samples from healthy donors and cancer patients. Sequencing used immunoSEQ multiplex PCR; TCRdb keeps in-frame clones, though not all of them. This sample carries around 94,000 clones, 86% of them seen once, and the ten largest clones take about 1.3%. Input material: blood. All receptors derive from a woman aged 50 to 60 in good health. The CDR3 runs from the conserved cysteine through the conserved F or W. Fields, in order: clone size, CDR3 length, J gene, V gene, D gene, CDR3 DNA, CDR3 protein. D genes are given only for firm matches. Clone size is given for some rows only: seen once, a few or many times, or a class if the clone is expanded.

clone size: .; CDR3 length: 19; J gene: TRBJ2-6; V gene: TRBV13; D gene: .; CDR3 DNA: TGTGCCAGCAGCTCCCAGACAGGGAGGGATACCTCTGGGGCCAACGTCCTGACTTTC; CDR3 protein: CASSSQTGRDTSGANVLTF
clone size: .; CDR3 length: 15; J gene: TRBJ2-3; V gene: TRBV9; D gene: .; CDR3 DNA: TGTGCCAGCAGCCCCAGAATAGCGGAGGGGGATACGCAGTATTTT; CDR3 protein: CASSPRIAEGDTQYF
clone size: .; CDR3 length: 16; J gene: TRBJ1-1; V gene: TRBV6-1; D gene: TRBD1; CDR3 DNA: TGTGCCAGCAGTGAAGCTAGACAGGGGAGGGGCACTGAAGCTTTCTTT; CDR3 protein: CASSEARQGRGTEAFF
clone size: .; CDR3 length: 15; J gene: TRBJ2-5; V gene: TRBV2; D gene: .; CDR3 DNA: TGTGCCAGCAGTGAAAATAACAGGGACTGGGAGACCCAGTACTTC; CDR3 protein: CASSENNRDWETQYF
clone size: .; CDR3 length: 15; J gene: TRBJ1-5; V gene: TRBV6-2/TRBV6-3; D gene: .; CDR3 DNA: TGTGCCAGCAGTTCCCCGACCCGGGGATATCAGCCCCAGCATTTT; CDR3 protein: CASSSPTRGYQPQHF
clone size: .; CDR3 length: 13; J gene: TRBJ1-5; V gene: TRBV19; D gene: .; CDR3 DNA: TGTGCCAGTAGCGGCACGCTCAATCAGCCCCAGCATTTT; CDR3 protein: CASSGTLNQPQHF
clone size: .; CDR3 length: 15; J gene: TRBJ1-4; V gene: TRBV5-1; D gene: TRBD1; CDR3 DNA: TGCGTCAGCAGCCCGAGGACAGGAGGAGTAGAAAAACTGTTTTTT; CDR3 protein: CVSSPRTGGVEKLFF
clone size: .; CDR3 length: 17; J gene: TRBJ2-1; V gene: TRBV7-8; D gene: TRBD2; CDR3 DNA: TGTGCCAGCAGCTTACTACCTAGCGGGTCCACTTACAATGAGCAGTTCTTC; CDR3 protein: CASSLLPSGSTYNEQFF
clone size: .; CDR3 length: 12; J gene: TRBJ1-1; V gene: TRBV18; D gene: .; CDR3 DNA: TGTGCCAGCTCACCAGGGATCCCTGAAGCTTTCTTT; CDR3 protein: CASSPGIPEAFF
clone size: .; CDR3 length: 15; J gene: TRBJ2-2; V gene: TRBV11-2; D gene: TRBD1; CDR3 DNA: TGTGCCAGCAGCTTTTGGGGACAGGGGACCGGGGAGCTGTTTTTT; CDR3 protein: CASSFWGQGTGELFF
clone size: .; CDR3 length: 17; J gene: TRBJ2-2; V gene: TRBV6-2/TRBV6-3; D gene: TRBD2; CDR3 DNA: TGTGCCAGCAGTTACGGAGCGGGGGCTACGAACACCGGGGAGCTGTTTTTT; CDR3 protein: CASSYGAGATNTGELFF
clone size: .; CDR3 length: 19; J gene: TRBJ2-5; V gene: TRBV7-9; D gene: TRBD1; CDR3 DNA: TGTGCCAGCAGCTTAGCGGCCAGGGGGCGCAAGATGATCCGAGAGACCCAGTACTTC; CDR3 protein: CASSLAARGRKMIRETQYF
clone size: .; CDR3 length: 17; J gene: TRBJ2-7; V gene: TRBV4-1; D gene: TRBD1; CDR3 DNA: TGCGCCAGCAGCCAAGAATATACAGGACAGGGGTTCTACGAGCAGTACTTC; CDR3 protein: CASSQEYTGQGFYEQYF
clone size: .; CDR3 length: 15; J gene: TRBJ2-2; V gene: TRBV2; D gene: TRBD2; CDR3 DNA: TGTGCCAGCAGCTGGAGTAGCGGGAGGCCCGGGGAGCTGTTTTTT; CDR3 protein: CASSWSSGRPGELFF
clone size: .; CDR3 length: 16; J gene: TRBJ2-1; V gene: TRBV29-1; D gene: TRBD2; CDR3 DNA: TGCAGCGTTGGTTTAGGGGGGCTAGCGGGAGCGGGTGAGCAGTTCTTC; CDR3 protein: CSVGLGGLAGAGEQFF
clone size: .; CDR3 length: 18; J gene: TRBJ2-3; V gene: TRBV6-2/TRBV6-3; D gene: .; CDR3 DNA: TGTGCCAGCAGTTACTCTCAGGTACCCCAATCCCTACAGGATACGCAGTATTTT; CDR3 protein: CASSYSQVPQSLQDTQYF
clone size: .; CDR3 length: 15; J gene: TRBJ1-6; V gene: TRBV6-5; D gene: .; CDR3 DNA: TGTGCCAGCAGATTCCTCAGGGAAAGTAATTCACCCCTCCACTTT; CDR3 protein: CASRFLRESNSPLHF
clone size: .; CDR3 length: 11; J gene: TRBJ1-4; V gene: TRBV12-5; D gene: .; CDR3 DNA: TGTGCTAGTACCCTCGGGGAAAAACTGTTTTTT; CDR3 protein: CASTLGEKLFF
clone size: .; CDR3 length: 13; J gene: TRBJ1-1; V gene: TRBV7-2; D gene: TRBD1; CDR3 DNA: TGTGCCAGCAGCTCAAGGGGACAGCTCGAAGCTTTCTTT; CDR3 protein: CASSSRGQLEAFF
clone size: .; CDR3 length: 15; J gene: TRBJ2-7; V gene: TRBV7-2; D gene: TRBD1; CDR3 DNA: TGTGCCAGCAGCCTCGGTGGGCAGGGGGTCTACGAGCAGTACTTC; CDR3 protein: CASSLGGQGVYEQYF
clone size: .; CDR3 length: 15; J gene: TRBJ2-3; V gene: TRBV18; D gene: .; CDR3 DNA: TGTGCCAGCTCACCACCGAACAGGGCGAAGGATACGCAGTATTTT; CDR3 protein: CASSPPNRAKDTQYF
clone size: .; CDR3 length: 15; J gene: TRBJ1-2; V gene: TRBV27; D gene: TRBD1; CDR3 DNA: TGTGCCAGCAGTTCCCCCGACAGGGGTGTGAGGGGCTACACCTTC; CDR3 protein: CASSSPDRGVRGYTF
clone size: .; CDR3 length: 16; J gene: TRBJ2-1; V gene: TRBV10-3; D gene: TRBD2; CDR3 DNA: TGTGCCATCGCCGGGACTAGCGGGGGGGCCTCCAATGAGCAGTTCTTC; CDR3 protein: CAIAGTSGGASNEQFF
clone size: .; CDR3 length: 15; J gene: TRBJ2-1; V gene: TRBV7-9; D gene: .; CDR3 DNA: TGTGCCAGCATCAAATCTGGAAGCTCCTACAATGAGCAGTTCTTC; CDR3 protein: CASIKSGSSYNEQFF
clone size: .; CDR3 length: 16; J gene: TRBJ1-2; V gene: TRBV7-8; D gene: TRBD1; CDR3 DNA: TGTGCCAGCAGCTCGGGATTGGGACAGCTTCGCTTTGGCTACACCTTC; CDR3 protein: CASSSGLGQLRFGYTF
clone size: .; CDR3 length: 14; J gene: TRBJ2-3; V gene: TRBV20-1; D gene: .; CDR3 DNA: TGCAGTGCTAGTTGGAAGGGCGGCACAGATACGCAGTATTTT; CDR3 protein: CSASWKGGTDTQYF
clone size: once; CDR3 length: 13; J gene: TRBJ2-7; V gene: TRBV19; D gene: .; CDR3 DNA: TGTGCCAGTAGTACCGCATGGGGGGCCTATTATGAGTTC; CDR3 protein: CASSTAWGAYYEF
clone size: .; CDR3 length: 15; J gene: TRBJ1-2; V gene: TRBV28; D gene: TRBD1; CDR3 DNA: TGTGCCAGCAGCGACCGACAGGGGGCGAACTATGGCTACACCTTC; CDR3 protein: CASSDRQGANYGYTF
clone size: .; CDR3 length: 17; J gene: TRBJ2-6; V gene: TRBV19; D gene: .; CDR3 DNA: TGTGCCAGTAGTCGCGGGGCGGATGTCACTGGGGCCAACGTCCTGACTTTC; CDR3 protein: CASSRGADVTGANVLTF
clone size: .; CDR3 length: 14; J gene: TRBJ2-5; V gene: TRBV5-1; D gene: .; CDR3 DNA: TGCGCCAGCAGCTCTAGTACTAGCCGGGAGACCCAGTACTTC; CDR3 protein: CASSSSTSRETQYF
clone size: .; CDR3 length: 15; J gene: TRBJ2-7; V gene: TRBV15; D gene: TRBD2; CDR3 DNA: TGTGCCACCAGCAGAGAAGCGGGAGGGGGAAACGAGCAGTACTTC; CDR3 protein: CATSREAGGGNEQYF
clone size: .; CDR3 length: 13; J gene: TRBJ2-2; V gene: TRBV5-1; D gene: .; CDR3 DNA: TGCGCCAGCAGGAGGCGGAACACCGGGGAGCTGTTTTTT; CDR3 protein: CASRRRNTGELFF
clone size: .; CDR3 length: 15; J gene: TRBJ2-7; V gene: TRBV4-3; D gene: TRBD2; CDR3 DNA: TGCGCCAGCAGCCAAGGACTAGCGGGGGGCTACGAGCAGTACTTC; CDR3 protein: CASSQGLAGGYEQYF
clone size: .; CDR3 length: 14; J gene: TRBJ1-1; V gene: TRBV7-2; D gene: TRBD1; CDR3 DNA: TGTGCCAGCAGCTGGGACAGGAGGAACACTGAAGCTTTCTTT; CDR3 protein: CASSWDRRNTEAFF
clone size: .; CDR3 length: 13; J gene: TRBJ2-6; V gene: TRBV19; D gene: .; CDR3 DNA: TGTGCCAGTAGTCTACAGGGGGCCAACGTCCTGACTTTC; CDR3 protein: CASSLQGANVLTF
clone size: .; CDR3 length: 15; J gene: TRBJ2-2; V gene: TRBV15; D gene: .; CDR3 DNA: TGTGCCACCAGCAGAGGAGGGTTTGAAGCCGGGGAGCTGTTTTTT; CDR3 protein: CATSRGGFEAGELFF
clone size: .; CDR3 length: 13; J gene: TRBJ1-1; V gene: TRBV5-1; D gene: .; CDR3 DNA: TGCGCCAGCAGCTGGTCAGGGAACACTGAAGCTTTCTTT; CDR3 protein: CASSWSGNTEAFF
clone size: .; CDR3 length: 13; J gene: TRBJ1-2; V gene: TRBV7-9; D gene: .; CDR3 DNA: TGTGCCAGCAGCGCTACAGGGATTGGTGGCTACACCTTC; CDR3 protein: CASSATGIGGYTF